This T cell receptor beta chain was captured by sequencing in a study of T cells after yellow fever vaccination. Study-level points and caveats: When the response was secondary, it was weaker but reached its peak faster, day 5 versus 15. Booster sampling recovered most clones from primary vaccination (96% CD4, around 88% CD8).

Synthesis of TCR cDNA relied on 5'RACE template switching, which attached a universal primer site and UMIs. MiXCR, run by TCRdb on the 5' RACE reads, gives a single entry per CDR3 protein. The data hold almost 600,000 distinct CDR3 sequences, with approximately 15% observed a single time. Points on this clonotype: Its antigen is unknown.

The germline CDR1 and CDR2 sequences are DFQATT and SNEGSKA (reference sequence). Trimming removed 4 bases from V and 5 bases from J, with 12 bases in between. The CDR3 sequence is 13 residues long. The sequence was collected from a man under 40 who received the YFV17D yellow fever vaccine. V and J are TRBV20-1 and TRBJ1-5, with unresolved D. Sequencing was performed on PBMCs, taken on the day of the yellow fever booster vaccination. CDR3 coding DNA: TGCAGTGCTATTTCGAGCACAGATCAGCCCCAGCATTTT. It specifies CSAISSTDQPQHF.